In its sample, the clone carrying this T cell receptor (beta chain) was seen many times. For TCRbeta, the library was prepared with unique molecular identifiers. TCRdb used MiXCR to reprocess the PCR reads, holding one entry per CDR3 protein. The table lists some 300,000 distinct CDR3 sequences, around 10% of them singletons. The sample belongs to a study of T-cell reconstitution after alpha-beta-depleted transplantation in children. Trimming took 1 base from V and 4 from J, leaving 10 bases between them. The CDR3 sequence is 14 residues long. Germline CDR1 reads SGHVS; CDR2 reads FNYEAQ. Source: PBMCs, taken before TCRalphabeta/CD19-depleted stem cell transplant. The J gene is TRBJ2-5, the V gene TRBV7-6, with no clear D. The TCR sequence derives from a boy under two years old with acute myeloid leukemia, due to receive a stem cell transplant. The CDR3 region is CASSLGGIRETQYF. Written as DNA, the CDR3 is TGTGCCAGCAGCTTAGGCGGAATCAGAGAGACCCAGTACTTC.